The 16 T cell receptor beta chains listed next were all sequenced from one sample in a study of OX40 agonist ivuxolimab in advanced cancers. Some clones are missing from TCRdb's copy, which holds only in-frame ones; the method was immunoSEQ multiplex PCR. The table has roughly 30,000 clones, roughly 87% seen once. Sequenced material: CD4+ or CD8+ T cells sorted from blood, taken in a trial of the OX40 agonist ivuxolimab. Every receptor here comes from an adult with an advanced solid tumor such as melanoma, head and neck, liver or kidney cancer.

The chain joins TRBV4-3 to TRBJ2-7; D is ambiguous. Trimming took 0 bases from V and 0 from J, leaving 6 bases between them. Germline assignment: CDR1 LGHNA and CDR2 YSLEER. CDR3 length equals 14 residues. The CDR3 region has the DNA TGCGCCAGCAGCCAAGATGTGTCCTCCTACGAGCAGTACTTC. As protein: CASSQDVSSYEQYF.

The V gene is TRBV21-1, the J gene TRBJ2-2; TRBD2, the table's D call, was not compared with the DNA. TRBV21-1 counts as a pseudogene. There are 15 residues in the CDR3. The CDR3 reads CASSKTEGRAGELFF. The DNA for the CDR3 is TGTGCCAGCAGCAAAACGGAGGGGCGGGCCGGGGAGCTGTTTTTT.

The chain employs TRBV6-4 and TRBJ2-1; D remains unclear. V shed 4 bases and J shed 7 bases, with 11 bases lying between them. CDR3 size: 13 residues. Per germline, CDR1 MRHNA and CDR2 SNTAGT. The DNA for the CDR3 is TGTGCCAGCAGTGTAGGGCTACATAATGAGCAGTTCTTC. This encodes CASSVGLHNEQFF.

This clone appeared a single time. V and J are TRBV4-3 and TRBJ2-1; D is possibly TRBD2 (6 bases). Germline-derived CDR1 and CDR2 are LGHNA and YSLEER. Deletions cut 0 bases from V and 4 bases from J, with 13 bases between. The CDR3 length is 16 residues. In nucleotides, the CDR3 is TGCGCCAGCAGCCAAGACGGGGGTCTCGGGTACAATGAGCAGTTCTTC. It translates to CASSQDGGLGYNEQFF.

J is TRBJ2-1 and V is TRBV7-6; D remains ambiguous. This CDR3 has 13 amino acids. Looked up from germline, CDR1 is SGHVS and CDR2 is FNYEAQ. Trimming took 7 bases from V and 8 from J, leaving 15 bases between them. The CDR3 coding sequence is TGTGCCAGCACGCCTGACCAGCCCGATGAGCAGTTCTTC. As protein: CASTPDQPDEQFF.

The chain joins TRBV23-1 to TRBJ1-1, with 7 bases identical to TRBD1. TRBV23-1 is an ORF for which the function is uncertain. The ends lost 2 bases at V and 1 base at J; junction bases unmatched: 7. CDR3 size: 16 residues. The CDR3 protein is CASSQPRTGKNTEAFF. The CDR3 DNA reads TGCGCCAGCAGTCAACCCCGGACAGGAAAGAACACTGAAGCTTTCTTT.

This clone showed up just once. This chain uses TRBV29-1 with TRBJ2-7, with a weak D call TRBD1 (5 bases). Trimming removed 5 bases at V and 0 bases at J, with 11 bases between. Per germline, CDR1 SQVTM and CDR2 ANQGSEA. This CDR3 has 13 amino acids. The CDR3 sequence is CSVLIGDSYEQYF. Here the CDR3 DNA reads TGCAGCGTTTTAATAGGGGACTCCTACGAGCAGTACTTC.

The J gene is TRBJ1-2, the V gene TRBV4-3, with TRBD1 as a possible D gene (5 bases). With 0 bases removed from V and 2 bases from J, the gap between germline ends came to 10 bases. The CDR3 extends over 15 amino acids. Germline V gene lookup returns CDR1 LGHNA and CDR2 YSLEER. The CDR3 sequence: CASSQDLRDNYGYTF. For the CDR3, the DNA is TGCGCCAGCAGCCAAGATCTAAGGGACAACTATGGCTACACCTTC.

In DNA, the CDR3 is TGTGCCAGCAGCTTAGGGTTGGGGATGTACAATGAGCAGTTCTTC. Translating it yields CASSLGLGMYNEQFF. This chain links TRBV7-9 with TRBJ2-1; D uncertain. Germline loops: CDR1 SEHNR, CDR2 FQNEAQ (reference sequence). Trimming stripped 1 base from V and 4 bases from J, with 11 bases between. The CDR3 extends over 15 amino acids.

The chain couples TRBV29-1 to TRBJ2-7, with D uncertain. Trimming took off 3 bases at V and 0 bases at J, with 9 bases between the two ends. Per germline, CDR1 SQVTM and CDR2 ANQGSEA. The CDR3 length is 13 residues. In DNA form, the CDR3 reads TGCAGCGTTGACGACGGAAGCTCCTACGAGCAGTACTTC. Its protein product is CSVDDGSSYEQYF.

The genes are TRBV19 and TRBJ1-1; D unresolved. The CDR3 is made up of 12 amino acids. V was clipped by 5 bases and J by 4 bases, with 8 bases between them. Germline CDR1 reads LNHDA; CDR2 reads SQIVND (reference sequence). This CDR3 is CASSLWGTEAFF. CDR3 coding DNA: TGTGCCAGTAGTCTGTGGGGCACTGAAGCTTTCTTT.

The chain joins TRBV27 to TRBJ1-1; D perhaps matches TRBD1 (6 bases). The CDR3 extends over 13 amino acids. The germline V gene has CDR1 MNHEY and CDR2 SMNVEV (reference sequence). Between the trimmed V and J ends, which lost 8 bases and 4 bases, there was a span of 14 bases. CDR3 residues: CASGLGQLTEAFF. The CDR3 DNA sequence: TGTGCCAGCGGCCTAGGACAGCTCACTGAAGCTTTCTTT.

The CDR3 bases are TGTGCCAGCGGGATTTCGATATCCACAGATACGCAGTATTTT. It codes for CASGISISTDTQYF. The chain recombines TRBV6-6 with TRBJ2-3; D not certain. The germline V gene has CDR1 MNHNY and CDR2 SVGAGI (reference sequence). The CDR3 spans 14 residues. V lost 8 bases to trimming and J lost 2 bases, with 14 bases between them.

The chain recombines TRBV7-2 with TRBJ1-3, with D tentatively TRBD1 (5 bases). Germline CDR1 reads SGHTA; CDR2 reads FQGNSA. This CDR3 comprises 15 residues. Trimming removed 4 bases from V and 0 bases from J, with 10 bases in between. The CDR3 region has the DNA TGTGCCAGCAGCTGGGGCACCTACTCTGGAAACACCATATATTTT. Translating gives CASSWGTYSGNTIYF.

The V and J genes are TRBV6-6 and TRBJ2-2; D not certain. The CDR3 totals 13 residues. In germline, CDR1 is MNHNY, CDR2 SVGAGI (reference sequence). The V gene lost 0 bases and the J gene lost 10 bases, with 9 bases spanning the gap. CDR3 bases: TGTGCCAGCAGTTACTCGACCGGGCTGGAGCTGTTTTTT. This translates into CASSYSTGLELFF.

This CDR3 is CASSWTVTPSTDTQYF. The CDR3 region has the DNA TGTGCCAGCAGCTGGACCGTAACCCCTAGCACAGATACGCAGTATTTT. The J gene is TRBJ2-3, the V gene TRBV7-2; D remains unclear. CDR1 SGHTA and CDR2 FQGNSA come from the germline V gene. This CDR3 spans 16 amino acids. With 4 bases removed from V and 0 bases from J, the gap between germline ends came to 14 bases.